The 28 T cell receptor beta chains in this list originate from one sample, sequenced in a study of Tregs in tolerant kidney transplant recipients. Repertoires were generated with immunoSEQ multiplex PCR, while TCRdb's copy carries only in-frame clones and drops some. This repertoire shows 100,000 to 120,000 clones, 90% found once; its top ten account for 0.3% to 0.4%. Here the sequenced sample was CD4+ T cells from blood, taken before the transplant. These receptors originate from a human donor who received a combined kidney and bone marrow transplant.

The chain links TRBV10-1 to TRBJ2-5; TRBD1 agrees at 9 bases. This CDR3 contains 15 residues. Unmatched junction bases numbered 4, after V lost 0 bases and J lost 5 bases. Germline V lookup: CDR1 WNHNN, CDR2 SYGVQD (reference sequence). The CDR3 nucleotides read TGCGCCAGCAGTGAGTCGAACAGGGGGCGGGAGACCCAGTACTTC. Its protein product is CASSESNRGRETQYF.

Points on this clone: The junction departs from germline at one end; a sequencing error may be responsible. This chain uses TRBV6-4 with TRBJ2-7; perhaps TRBD1 as D (5 bases). Germline assignment: CDR1 MRHNA and CDR2 SNTAGT. The CDR3 runs 9 residues. CDR3 coding DNA: TGTGCCAGCAGTGGCGAAGGGGACTTC. Translation gives CASSGEGDF.

The CDR3, as DNA: TGCGCCAGCAGCCAAGATCATGGCAGTACGCCCGGGGAGCTGTTTTTT. This translates into CASSQDHGSTPGELFF. This chain links TRBV4-3 with TRBJ2-2; unclear D gene. The germline CDR1 and CDR2 sequences are LGHNA and YSLEER. The V and J ends lost 0 bases and 6 bases respectively, with 14 bases between them. The CDR3 spans 16 residues.

There are a few counts of this clone. The CDR3 DNA is TGTGCCAGCAGCTCTGACAGGGGCAAGGGTCAGCCCCAGCATTTT. This translates into CASSSDRGKGQPQHF. The genes are TRBV5-6 and TRBJ1-5; 8 bases fit TRBD1. This CDR3 has 15 amino acids. V lost 3 bases, J lost 6 bases, and 8 bases stayed unmatched. The germline CDR1 and CDR2 sequences are SGHDT and YYEEEE.

This clone was detected once. This chain joins TRBV28 and TRBJ2-7; TRBD2 matches 10 bases. The CDR3 is 17 residues long. V lost 7 bases to trimming and J lost 2 bases; unmatched junction nucleotides: 14. Germline CDR1 reads MDHEN; CDR2 reads SYDVKM. DNA of the CDR3: TGTGCCAGCACCACCGACCAGGCTAGCGGGAGAACCTACGAGCAGTACTTC. It specifies CASTTDQASGRTYEQYF. Together with reference TRBV28 and TRBJ2-7, the CDR3 gives the full variable domain: DVKVTQSSRYLVKRTGEKVFLECVQDMDHENMFWYRQDPGLGLRLIYFSYDVKMKEKGDIPEGYSVSREKKERFSLILESASTNQTSMYLCASTTDQASGRTYEQYFGPGTRLTVT.

J is TRBJ1-2 and V is TRBV6-6, with D possibly TRBD1 on 6 matching bases. In germline, CDR1 is MNHNY, CDR2 SVGAGI (reference sequence). The V end lost 8 bases, the J end lost 4 bases, and 14 bases lay between the germline ends. The CDR3 is 13 residues long. The CDR3 bases are TGTGCCAGCGGGGCAGGGGCTGTCTATGGCTACACCTTC. It codes for CASGAGAVYGYTF.

The rearrangement joins TRBV5-1 to TRBJ2-3, with D maybe TRBD2 (6 bases). Trimming took off 6 bases at V and 5 bases at J, with 16 bases between the two ends. The CDR3 is 14 amino acids. From germline, CDR1 is SGHRS and CDR2 YFSETQ. The DNA of the CDR3 is TGCGCCAGCAACACCGGGAGTACTATAGATACGCAGTATTTT. It translates to CASNTGSTIDTQYF.

The chain combines TRBV5-1 with TRBJ2-3; TRBD1 is a possible D gene (5 bases). The CDR3 covers 17 residues. Germline V gene sequence: CDR1 SGHRS, CDR2 YFSETQ. Trimming pared 4 bases from V and 1 base from J, leaving 19 bases between. CDR3 sequence: CASSPFRGGYGTDTQYF. CDR3 coding DNA: TGCGCCAGCAGCCCTTTTAGGGGCGGCTACGGCACAGATACGCAGTATTTT.

This clone has only one observation. This chain uses TRBV7-2 with TRBJ2-3; D remains ambiguous. With 5 bases removed from V and 0 bases from J, the gap between germline ends came to 18 bases. Germline CDR1 reads SGHTA; CDR2 reads FQGNSA. The CDR3 length is 17 residues. This chain's CDR3 is CASSNPPRISSTDTQYF. The CDR3 coding sequence is TGTGCCAGCAGCAATCCCCCGAGAATCTCTAGCACAGATACGCAGTATTTT. Looking up the rest from reference TRBV7-2 and TRBJ2-3 gives the full variable domain: GAGVSQSPSNKVTEKGKDVELRCDPISGHTALYWYRQSLGQGLEFLIYFQGNSAPDKSGLPSDRFSAERTGGSVSTLTIQRTQQEDSAVYLCASSNPPRISSTDTQYFGPGTRLTVL.

The table lists this clone with a count of one. This chain connects TRBV10-1 to TRBJ2-2; D might be TRBD1 (6 bases). Trimming stripped 6 bases from V and 6 bases from J, with 17 bases between. The CDR3 loop spans 15 amino acids. The V gene's germline CDR1 is WNHNN and CDR2 SYGVQD (reference sequence). In DNA form, the CDR3 reads TGCGCCAGCAGCGGACCCGGGACAAAGGCCGGGGAGCTGTTTTTT. Protein product: CASSGPGTKAGELFF.

V gene TRBV4-3 combines with J gene TRBJ2-3; D ambiguous. The V gene's germline CDR1 is LGHNA and CDR2 YSLEER. V lost 4 bases, J lost 0 bases, and 8 bases lay in between. This CDR3 spans 14 amino acids. DNA of the CDR3: TGCGCCAGCAGCCGTGGAGAAAGCACAGATACGCAGTATTTT. Amino acids: CASSRGESTDTQYF.

The chain carries TRBV4-1 and TRBJ1-6; TRBD1 matches at 7 bases. This CDR3 region has 17 residues. Germline V gene sequence: CDR1 MGHRA, CDR2 YSYEKL. The V gene end was trimmed by 2 bases and the J gene end by 5 bases; junction bases not matched to a gene: 9. The CDR3 loop is CASSQNPGQPDNSPLHF. CDR3 coding DNA: TGCGCCAGCAGCCAAAACCCGGGACAGCCCGATAATTCACCCCTCCACTTT.

The count of this clone is one. The CDR3 reads CASSLDAVITNEKLFF. Written as DNA, the CDR3 is TGTGCCAGCAGCTTAGATGCGGTAATAACTAATGAAAAACTGTTTTTT. The V and J genes are TRBV7-9 and TRBJ1-4; D uncertain. V lost 1 base and J 1 base, leaving 10 bases between the germline ends. The CDR3 runs 16 residues. The germline V gene has CDR1 SEHNR and CDR2 FQNEAQ (reference sequence).

The chain links TRBV30 to TRBJ2-2, with a possible D match to TRBD1 (6 bases). The CDR3 has 14 residues. Germline CDR1 is GTSNPN and CDR2 is SVGIG (reference sequence). V shed 4 bases and J shed 3 bases, with 12 bases lying between them. The CDR3 region is CAWTRTADTGELFF. Written as DNA, the CDR3 is TGTGCCTGGACCCGGACAGCAGACACCGGGGAGCTGTTTTTT.

The chain uses TRBV2 and TRBJ1-1; TRBD1 might be the D (5 bases). The CDR3 contains 15 residues. Germline CDR1 is SNHLY and CDR2 is FYNNEI. V lost 5 bases and J lost 0, with 13 bases in between. CDR3 nucleotide sequence: TGTGCCAGCAGTTCCACCGGGGGGATGAACACTGAAGCTTTCTTT. Its translation is CASSSTGGMNTEAFF.

The chain combines TRBV5-5 with TRBJ2-5, with 13 bases lining up with TRBD2. The CDR3 is 16 residues long. The germline V gene encodes CDR1 SGHKS and CDR2 YYEKEE (reference sequence). Trimming took 4 bases from V and 2 from J; bases not matched to a gene: 5. CDR3 DNA: TGTGCCAGCAGCCCACGGGGACTAGCGGGACAAGAGACCCAGTACTTC. It specifies CASSPRGLAGQETQYF.

This clone was seen a few times. This chain connects TRBV2 to TRBJ2-7; 7 nucleotides line up with TRBD2. J gave up 7 bases and V 0 bases, and 3 bases lay outside the gene matches. CDR1 is SNHLY and CDR2 is FYNNEI in the germline V gene. The CDR3 consists of 13 residues. This chain's CDR3 is CASSEAGLVEQYF. Here the CDR3 DNA reads TGTGCCAGCAGTGAAGCCGGACTAGTTGAGCAGTACTTC.

The chain couples TRBV10-1 to TRBJ1-2; the D is unclear. Trimming cost V 0 bases and J 4 bases, with 9 bases left between them. The CDR3 runs 14 residues. Germline-derived CDR1 and CDR2 are WNHNN and SYGVQD (reference sequence). In DNA, the CDR3 is TGCGCCAGCAGTGAGTCCGGGAACATCTATGGCTACACCTTC. It yields the protein CASSESGNIYGYTF.

The rearrangement uses TRBV27 and TRBJ2-2; the match to TRBD2 covers 16 bases. V lost 5 bases and J lost 4; bases outside the gene matches: 19. CDR3 length equals 22 residues. CDR1 and CDR2 (germline): MNHEY, SMNVEV (reference sequence). The CDR3 region is CASSQTTPGTSGGAPGTGELFF. CDR3 DNA: TGTGCCAGCAGTCAAACCACCCCCGGGACTAGCGGGGGGGCCCCGGGCACCGGGGAGCTGTTTTTT.

This chain connects TRBV7-2 to TRBJ2-7; no definite D call. The CDR3 spans 13 residues. The germline V and J ends were trimmed by 1 base and 3 bases, with 7 bases remaining between them. The germline CDR1 and CDR2 sequences are SGHTA and FQGNSA. The CDR3, as DNA: TGTGCCAGCAGCTTAGGACATATCTACGAGCAGTACTTC. This translates into CASSLGHIYEQYF.

V is TRBV19 and J is TRBJ1-2; 7 bases are a match to TRBD1. V lost 6 bases, J lost 10 bases, and 17 bases stayed unmatched. Germline CDR1 LNHDA, CDR2 SQIVND (reference sequence). This CDR3 region has 15 residues. CDR3: CASRRQGEGKSPYTF. The DNA of the CDR3 is TGTGCCAGTAGAAGACAGGGAGAGGGGAAGTCCCCCTACACCTTC.

This rearrangement joins TRBV7-9 to TRBJ1-2, with 9 bases identical to TRBD1. The J segment lost 6 bases and the V segment lost 3 bases, leaving 11 bases of the junction unmatched. Germline V gene lookup returns CDR1 SEHNR and CDR2 FQNEAQ (reference sequence). The CDR3 length is 16 residues. CDR3 nucleotide sequence: TGTGCCAGCAGCTTGGACCTTACACAGGGGGCGGATGGCTACACCTTC. It yields the protein CASSLDLTQGADGYTF.

The count of this clone is one. The CDR3 spells CASSTTGGTGDGYTF. CDR3 sequence (DNA): TGCGCCAGCAGCACCACAGGGGGAACAGGCGATGGCTACACCTTC. The genes are TRBV5-1 and TRBJ1-2, with 8 bases matching TRBD1. The germline V gene has CDR1 SGHRS and CDR2 YFSETQ. V gave up 4 bases and J gave up 6 bases; unmatched junction bases: 11. The CDR3 is 15 amino acids.

The CDR3 DNA sequence: TGTGCCAGCAGTTTACCGGCTCGGGGGGAAGCTTTCTTT. Protein: CASSLPARGEAFF. The rearrangement uses TRBV28 and TRBJ1-1; D perhaps matches TRBD1 (5 bases). Germline V lookup: CDR1 MDHEN, CDR2 SYDVKM. The V end was cut by 2 bases, the J end by 8 bases, with 12 bases between. The CDR3 runs to 13 residues.

The table lists this clone with many counts. The chain has TRBV5-4 and TRBJ2-5; D might be TRBD2 (7 bases). This CDR3 region has 14 residues. Germline V CDR1 and CDR2: SGHNT, YYREEE (reference sequence). Trimming removed 0 bases at V and 5 bases at J, with 11 bases between. CDR3 protein: CASSLEGGRETQYF. The CDR3 nucleotides read TGTGCCAGCAGCTTGGAGGGGGGGAGGGAGACCCAGTACTTC.

The CDR3 sequence is CASSYGQSYEQYF. Here the CDR3 DNA reads TGTGCCAGCAGTTACGGGCAGAGCTACGAGCAGTACTTC. V gene TRBV6-5 combines with J gene TRBJ2-7; D unclear. The CDR3 runs 13 residues. The germline V gene has CDR1 MNHEY and CDR2 SVGAGI. V lost 2 bases and J lost 3, with 8 bases in between.

The rearrangement links TRBV5-1 to TRBJ1-2; TRBD1 agrees at 7 bases. The germline V gene encodes CDR1 SGHRS and CDR2 YFSETQ. After removal of 2 bases from V and 8 bases from J, the junction contained 6 bases not matched to a gene. The CDR3 has 13 residues. The CDR3 loop reads CASSLGGAEGYTF. The CDR3 nucleotides read TGCGCCAGCAGCTTAGGGGGCGCCGAGGGCTACACCTTC.

This clone was recorded only once. The rearrangement uses TRBV7-2 and TRBJ1-2; a weak D match, TRBD1 (6 bases). This CDR3 has 15 amino acids. V dropped 5 bases and J dropped 6 bases, with 19 bases sitting between them. CDR1 and CDR2 (germline): SGHTA, FQGNSA. The CDR3 sequence is CASSPTGYGTDGYTF. The CDR3 DNA reads as TGTGCCAGCAGCCCAACAGGGTACGGTACTGATGGCTACACCTTC.